The present TCR beta chain was sequenced within a study of blood T cell repertoires in COVID-19. Data came from immunoSEQ multiplex PCR; TCRdb stores just in-frame clones and leaves some out. The data contain 200,000 to 250,000 clones, roughly 80% of them seen just once; the ten biggest clones take up around 5.1%. This TCR was recovered from a woman in her 70s with acute or convalescent COVID-19. Sequencing input: peripheral blood.

CDR3 residues: CAPLDRAYNEQFF. CDR3 nucleotide sequence: TGTGCCCCCTTGGATCGGGCCTACAATGAGCAGTTCTTC. The chain uses TRBV21-1 and TRBJ2-1; TRBD2, the table's D call, lacks a check against the DNA. TRBV21-1 is termed a pseudogene. The CDR3 totals 13 residues.